This T cell receptor (beta chain) was identified in a study of human T cells and chemical hapten exposure. TCRdb analysed the RACE reads with MiXCR anew, one entry per CDR3 protein. The sample includes 69,000 or so distinct CDR3 sequences, about 9.3% of them seen just once. The CDR3 length is 13 residues. V lost 3 bases and J lost 5, with 10 bases in between. Only a few counts were recorded for this clonotype. The time point: patch test 2, 6 weeks after DPC sensitization. Treatment noted: therapeutic diphenylcyclopropenone sensitization with weekly scalp DPC. It was from unfractionated whole blood that total RNA was extracted.

V usage is TRBV12-3 or TRBV12-4 and J usage is TRBJ1-1, with TRBD1 as a possible D gene (5 bases). Material: whole blood, obtained in connection with sensitization to the hapten diphenylcyclopropenone (DPC). This clonotype was obtained from a woman between 45 and 65 years old with alopecia areata. Some clones in this sample may be carry-over from other donors' samples. The CDR3 spells CASSLGGSTEAFF. CDR3 DNA: TGTGCCAGCAGTTTGGGGGGTTCGACTGAAGCTTTCTTT.